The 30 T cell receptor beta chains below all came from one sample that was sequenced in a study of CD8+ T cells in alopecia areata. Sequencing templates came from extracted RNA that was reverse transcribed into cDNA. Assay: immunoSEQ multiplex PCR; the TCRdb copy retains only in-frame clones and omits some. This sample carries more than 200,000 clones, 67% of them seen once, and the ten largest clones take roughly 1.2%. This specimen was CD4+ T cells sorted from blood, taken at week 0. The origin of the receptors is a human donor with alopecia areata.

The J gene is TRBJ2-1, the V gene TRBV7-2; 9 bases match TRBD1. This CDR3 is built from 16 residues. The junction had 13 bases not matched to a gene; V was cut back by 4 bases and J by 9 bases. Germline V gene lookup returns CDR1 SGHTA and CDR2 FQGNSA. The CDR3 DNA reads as TGTGCCAGCAGCTCGGACGGGGGACAGGGTAGTTCTGAGCAGTTCTTC. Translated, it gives CASSSDGGQGSSEQFF.

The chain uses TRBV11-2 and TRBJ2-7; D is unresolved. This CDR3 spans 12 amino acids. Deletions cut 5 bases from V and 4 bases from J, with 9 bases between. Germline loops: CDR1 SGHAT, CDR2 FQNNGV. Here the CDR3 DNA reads TGTGCCAGCAGCCGCGGAGTTTACGAGCAGTACTTC. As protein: CASSRGVYEQYF.

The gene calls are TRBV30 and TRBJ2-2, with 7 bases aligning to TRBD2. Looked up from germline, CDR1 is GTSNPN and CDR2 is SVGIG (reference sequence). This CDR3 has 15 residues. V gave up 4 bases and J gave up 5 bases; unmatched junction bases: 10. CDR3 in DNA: TGTGCCTGGACCCCTCGGCGGGGGAATACCGGGGAGCTGTTTTTT. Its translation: CAWTPRRGNTGELFF.

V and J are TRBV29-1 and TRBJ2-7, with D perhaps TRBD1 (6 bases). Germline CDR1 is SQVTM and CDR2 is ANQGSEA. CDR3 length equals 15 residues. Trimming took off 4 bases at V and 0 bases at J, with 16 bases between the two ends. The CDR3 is CSVGLGQGISYEQYF. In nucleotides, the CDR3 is TGCAGCGTTGGCCTGGGGCAGGGGATCTCCTACGAGCAGTACTTC.

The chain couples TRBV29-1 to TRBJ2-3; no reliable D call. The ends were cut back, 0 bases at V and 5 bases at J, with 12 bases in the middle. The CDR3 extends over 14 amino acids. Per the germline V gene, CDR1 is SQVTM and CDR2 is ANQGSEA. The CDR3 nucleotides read TGCAGCGTTGAAGATTTAGGGCAGTTAGATACGCAGTATTTT. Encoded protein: CSVEDLGQLDTQYF.

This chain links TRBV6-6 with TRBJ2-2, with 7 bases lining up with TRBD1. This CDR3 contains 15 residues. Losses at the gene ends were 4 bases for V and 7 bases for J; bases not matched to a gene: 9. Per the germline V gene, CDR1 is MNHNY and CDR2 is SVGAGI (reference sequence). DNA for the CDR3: TGTGCCAGCAGTTGGCCGGGACAGTCCGTCGGGGAGCTGTTTTTT. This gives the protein CASSWPGQSVGELFF.

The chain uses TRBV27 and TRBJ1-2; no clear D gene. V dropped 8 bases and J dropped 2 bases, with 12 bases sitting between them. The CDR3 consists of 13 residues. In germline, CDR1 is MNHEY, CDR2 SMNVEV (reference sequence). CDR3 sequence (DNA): TGTGCCAGCTCGACCAGGACCAACTATGGCTACACCTTC. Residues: CASSTRTNYGYTF.

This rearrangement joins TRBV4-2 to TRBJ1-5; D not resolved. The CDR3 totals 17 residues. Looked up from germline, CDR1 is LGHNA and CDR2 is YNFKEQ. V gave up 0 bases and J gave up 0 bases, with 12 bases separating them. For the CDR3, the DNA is TGTGCCAGCAGCCAAGATGTGTCAGAGTATAGCAATCAGCCCCAGCATTTT. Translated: CASSQDVSEYSNQPQHF.

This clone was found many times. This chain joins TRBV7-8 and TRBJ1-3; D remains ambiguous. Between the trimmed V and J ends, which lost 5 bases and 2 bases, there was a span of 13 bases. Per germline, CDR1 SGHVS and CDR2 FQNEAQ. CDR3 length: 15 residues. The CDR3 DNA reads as TGTGCCAGCAGCCCCGCCGGGGATCCTGGAAACACCATATATTTT. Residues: CASSPAGDPGNTIYF.

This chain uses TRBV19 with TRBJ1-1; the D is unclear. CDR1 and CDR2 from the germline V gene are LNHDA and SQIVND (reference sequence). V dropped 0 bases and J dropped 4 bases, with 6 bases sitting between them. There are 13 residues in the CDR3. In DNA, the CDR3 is TGTGCCAGTAGTATAGATCACGGCACTGAAGCTTTCTTT. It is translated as CASSIDHGTEAFF.

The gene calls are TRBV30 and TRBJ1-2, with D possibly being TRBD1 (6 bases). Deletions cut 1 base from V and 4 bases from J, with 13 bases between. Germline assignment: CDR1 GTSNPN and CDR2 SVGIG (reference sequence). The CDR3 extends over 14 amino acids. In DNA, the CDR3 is TGTGCCTGGAGTGCAATAGGACAGAGCTATGGCTACACCTTC. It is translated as CAWSAIGQSYGYTF. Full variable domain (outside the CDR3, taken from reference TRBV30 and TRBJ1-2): SQTIHQWPATLVQPVGSPLSLECTVEGTSNPNLYWYRQAAGRGLQLLFYSVGIGQISSEVPQNLSASRPQDRQFILSSKKLLLSDSGFYLCAWSAIGQSYGYTFGSGTRLTVV.

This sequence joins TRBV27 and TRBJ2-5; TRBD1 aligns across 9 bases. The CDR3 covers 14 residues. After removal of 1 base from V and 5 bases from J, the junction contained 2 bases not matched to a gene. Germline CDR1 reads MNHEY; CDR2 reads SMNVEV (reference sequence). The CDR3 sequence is CASSLWDRAETQYF. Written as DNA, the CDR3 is TGTGCCAGCAGTTTATGGGACAGGGCGGAGACCCAGTACTTC.

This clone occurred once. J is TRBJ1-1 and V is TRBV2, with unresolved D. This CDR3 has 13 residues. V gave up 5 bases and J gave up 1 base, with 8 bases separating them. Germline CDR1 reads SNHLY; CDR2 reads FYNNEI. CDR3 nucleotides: TGTGCCAGCAGTTCCCGACGGAACACTGAAGCTTTCTTT. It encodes CASSSRRNTEAFF.

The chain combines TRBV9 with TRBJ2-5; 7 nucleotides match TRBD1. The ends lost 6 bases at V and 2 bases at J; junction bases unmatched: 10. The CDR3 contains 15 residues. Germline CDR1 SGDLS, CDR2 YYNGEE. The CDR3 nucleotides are TGTGCCAGCACCACCCTCGGGACAGAGCAAGAGACCCAGTACTTC. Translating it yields CASTTLGTEQETQYF.

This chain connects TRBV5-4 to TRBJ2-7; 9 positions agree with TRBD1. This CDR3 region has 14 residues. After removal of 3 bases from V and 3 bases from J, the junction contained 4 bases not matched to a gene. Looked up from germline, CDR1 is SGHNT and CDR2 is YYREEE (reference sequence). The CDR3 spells CASSSPGQGYEQYF. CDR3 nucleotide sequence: TGTGCCAGCAGCTCGCCGGGACAGGGCTACGAGCAGTACTTC.

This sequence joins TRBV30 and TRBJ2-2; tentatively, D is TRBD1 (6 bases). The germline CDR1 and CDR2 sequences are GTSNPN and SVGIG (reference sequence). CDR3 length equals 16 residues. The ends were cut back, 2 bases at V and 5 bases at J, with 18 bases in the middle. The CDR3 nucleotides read TGTGCCTGGAGTCCTACCCTCGTAACAGGGACCGGGGAGCTGTTTTTT. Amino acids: CAWSPTLVTGTGELFF.

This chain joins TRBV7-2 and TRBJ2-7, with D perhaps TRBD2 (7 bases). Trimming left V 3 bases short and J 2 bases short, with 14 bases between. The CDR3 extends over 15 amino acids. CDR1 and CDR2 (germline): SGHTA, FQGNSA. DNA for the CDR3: TGTGCCAGCAGCTTTGGCGGGGGCCCCGCCTACGAGCAGTACTTC. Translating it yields CASSFGGGPAYEQYF.

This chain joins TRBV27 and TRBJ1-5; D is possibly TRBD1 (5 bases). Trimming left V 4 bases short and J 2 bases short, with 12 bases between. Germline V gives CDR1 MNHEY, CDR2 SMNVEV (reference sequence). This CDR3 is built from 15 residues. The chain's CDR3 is CASSSQGLGNQPQHF. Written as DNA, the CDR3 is TGTGCCAGCAGTTCTCAGGGTTTGGGCAATCAGCCCCAGCATTTT.

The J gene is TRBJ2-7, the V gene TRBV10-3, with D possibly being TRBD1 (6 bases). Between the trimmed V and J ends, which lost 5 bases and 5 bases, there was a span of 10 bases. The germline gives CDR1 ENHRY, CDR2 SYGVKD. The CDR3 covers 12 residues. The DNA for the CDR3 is TGTGCCATCAGTTACCGACAGGACGAGCAGTACTTC. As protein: CAISYRQDEQYF.

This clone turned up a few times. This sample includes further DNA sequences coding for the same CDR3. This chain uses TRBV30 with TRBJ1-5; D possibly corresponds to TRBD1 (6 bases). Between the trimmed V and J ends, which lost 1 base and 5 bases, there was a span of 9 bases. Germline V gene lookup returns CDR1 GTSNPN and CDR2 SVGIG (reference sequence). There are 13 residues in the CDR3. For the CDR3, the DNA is TGTGCCTGGAGTGCGGCAGGGGATCAGCCCCAGCATTTT. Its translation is CAWSAAGDQPQHF.

The CDR3 nucleotides are TGTGCCAGCAGCAGGCTTGGGACAGGGTTTCAGCCCCAGCATTTT. As protein: CASSRLGTGFQPQHF. This chain joins TRBV7-2 and TRBJ1-5, with TRBD1 matching over 9 bases. V trimming: 5 bases; J trimming: 6 bases; junction bases outside the gene matches: 8. The CDR3 extends over 15 amino acids. Germline CDR1 and CDR2: SGHTA and FQGNSA. The full variable domain, completed using reference TRBV7-2 and TRBJ1-5, is GAGVSQSPSNKVTEKGKDVELRCDPISGHTALYWYRQSLGQGLEFLIYFQGNSAPDKSGLPSDRFSAERTGGSVSTLTIQRTQQEDSAVYLCASSRLGTGFQPQHFGDGTRLSIL.

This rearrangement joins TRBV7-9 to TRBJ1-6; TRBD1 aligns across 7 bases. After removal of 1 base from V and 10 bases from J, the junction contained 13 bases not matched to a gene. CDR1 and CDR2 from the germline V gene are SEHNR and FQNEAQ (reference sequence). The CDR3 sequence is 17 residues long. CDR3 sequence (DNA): TGTGCCAGCAGCTTAGTCGGAGCCCTACAGGGGAAGTCACCCCTCCACTTT. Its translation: CASSLVGALQGKSPLHF.

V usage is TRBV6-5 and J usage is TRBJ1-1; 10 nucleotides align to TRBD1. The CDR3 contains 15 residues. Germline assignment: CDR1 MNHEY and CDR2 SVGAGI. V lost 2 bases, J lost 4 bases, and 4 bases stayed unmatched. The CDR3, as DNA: TGTGCCAGCAGTTACGATAGGACAGGGGGCACTGAAGCTTTCTTT. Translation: CASSYDRTGGTEAFF.

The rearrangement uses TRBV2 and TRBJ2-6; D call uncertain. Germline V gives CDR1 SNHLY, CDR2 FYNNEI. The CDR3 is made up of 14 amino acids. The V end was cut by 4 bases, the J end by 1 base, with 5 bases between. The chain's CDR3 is CASSVPSGANVLTF. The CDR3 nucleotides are TGTGCCAGCAGTGTACCGTCTGGGGCCAACGTCCTGACTTTC.

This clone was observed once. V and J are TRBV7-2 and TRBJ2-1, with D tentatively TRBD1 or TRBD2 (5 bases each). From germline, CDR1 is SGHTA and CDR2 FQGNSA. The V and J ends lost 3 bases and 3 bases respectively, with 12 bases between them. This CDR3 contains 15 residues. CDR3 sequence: CASSFAGTGYNEQFF. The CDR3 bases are TGTGCCAGCAGCTTCGCCGGGACGGGCTACAATGAGCAGTTCTTC.

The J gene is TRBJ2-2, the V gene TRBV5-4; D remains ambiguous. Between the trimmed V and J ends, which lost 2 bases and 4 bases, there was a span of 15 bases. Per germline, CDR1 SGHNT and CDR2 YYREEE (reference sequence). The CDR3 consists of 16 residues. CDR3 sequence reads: CASSLPPTGRTGELFF. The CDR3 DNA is TGTGCCAGCAGCTTACCCCCGACGGGCCGCACCGGGGAGCTGTTTTTT.

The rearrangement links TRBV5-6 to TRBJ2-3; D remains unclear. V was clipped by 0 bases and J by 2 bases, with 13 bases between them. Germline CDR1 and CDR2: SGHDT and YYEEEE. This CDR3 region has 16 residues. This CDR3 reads CASSLGLSRATDTQYF. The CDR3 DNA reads TGTGCCAGCAGCTTGGGTCTATCAAGAGCCACAGATACGCAGTATTTT.

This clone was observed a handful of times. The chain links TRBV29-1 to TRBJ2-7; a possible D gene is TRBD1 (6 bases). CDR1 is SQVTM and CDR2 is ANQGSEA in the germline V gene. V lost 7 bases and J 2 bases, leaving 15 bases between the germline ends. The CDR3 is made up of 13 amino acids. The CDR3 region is CSALTGSTYEQYF. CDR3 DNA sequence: TGCAGCGCCTTGACAGGTTCAACCTACGAGCAGTACTTC.

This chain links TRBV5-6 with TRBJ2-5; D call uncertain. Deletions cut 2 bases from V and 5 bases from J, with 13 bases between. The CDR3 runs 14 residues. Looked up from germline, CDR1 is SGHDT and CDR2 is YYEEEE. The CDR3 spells CASSFVTDEETQYF. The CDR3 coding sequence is TGTGCCAGCAGCTTTGTAACGGACGAGGAGACCCAGTACTTC.

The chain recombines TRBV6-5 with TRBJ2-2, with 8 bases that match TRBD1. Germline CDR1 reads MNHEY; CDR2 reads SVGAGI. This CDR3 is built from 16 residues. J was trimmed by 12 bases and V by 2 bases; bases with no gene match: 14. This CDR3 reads CASSYHKIPGQVKLFF. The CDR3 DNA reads TGTGCCAGCAGTTACCACAAAATCCCGGGACAGGTGAAGCTGTTTTTT.